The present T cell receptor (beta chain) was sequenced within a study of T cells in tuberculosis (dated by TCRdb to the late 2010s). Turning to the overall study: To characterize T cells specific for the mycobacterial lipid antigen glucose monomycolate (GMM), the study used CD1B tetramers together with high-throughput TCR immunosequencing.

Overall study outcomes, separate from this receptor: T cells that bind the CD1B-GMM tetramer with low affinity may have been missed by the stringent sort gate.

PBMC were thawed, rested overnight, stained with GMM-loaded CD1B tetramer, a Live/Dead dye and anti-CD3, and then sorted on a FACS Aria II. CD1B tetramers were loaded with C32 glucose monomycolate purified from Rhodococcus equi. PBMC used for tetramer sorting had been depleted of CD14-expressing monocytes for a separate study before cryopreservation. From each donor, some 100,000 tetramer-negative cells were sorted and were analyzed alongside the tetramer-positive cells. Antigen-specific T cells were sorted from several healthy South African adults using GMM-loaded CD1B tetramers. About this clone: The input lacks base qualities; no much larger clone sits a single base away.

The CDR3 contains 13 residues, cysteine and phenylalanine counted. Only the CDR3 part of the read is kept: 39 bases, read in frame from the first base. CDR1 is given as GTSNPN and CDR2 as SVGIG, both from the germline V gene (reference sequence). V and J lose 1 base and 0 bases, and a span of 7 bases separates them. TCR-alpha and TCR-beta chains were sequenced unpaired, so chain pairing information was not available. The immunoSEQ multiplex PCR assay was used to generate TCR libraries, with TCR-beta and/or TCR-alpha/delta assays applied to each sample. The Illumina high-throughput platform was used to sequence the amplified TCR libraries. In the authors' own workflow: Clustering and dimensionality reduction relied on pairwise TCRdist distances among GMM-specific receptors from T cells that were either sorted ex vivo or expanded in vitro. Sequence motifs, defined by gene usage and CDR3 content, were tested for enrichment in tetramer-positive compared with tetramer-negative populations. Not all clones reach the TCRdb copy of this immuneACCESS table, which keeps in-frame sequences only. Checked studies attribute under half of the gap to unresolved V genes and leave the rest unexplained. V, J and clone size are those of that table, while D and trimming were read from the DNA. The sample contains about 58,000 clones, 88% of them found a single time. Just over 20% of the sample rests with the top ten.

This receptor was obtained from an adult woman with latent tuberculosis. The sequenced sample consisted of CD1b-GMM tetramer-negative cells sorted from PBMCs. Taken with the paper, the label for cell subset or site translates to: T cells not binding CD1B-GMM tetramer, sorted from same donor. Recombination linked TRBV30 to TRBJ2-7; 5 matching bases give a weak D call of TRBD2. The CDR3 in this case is CAWSAGNSYEQYF. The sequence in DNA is TGTGCCTGGAGTGCGGGGAACTCCTACGAGCAGTACTTC.